This TCR beta chain was captured by sequencing in a study of beta chain features in type 1 diabetes. General observations from the study: PCR, the amplification step, might favor shorter templates, equally in patients and controls. Researchers report that Type 1 diabetes patients had moderately but significantly shorter TCRB CDR3s across all four CD4+ subsets.

It was via CD45RO/CCR7/CD25/CD127/CD95/CD27 that CD4+ naive, central memory, regulatory and stem cell-like memory cells were sorted. Every isolated RNA sample was fully reverse transcribed, so sequencing captured expressed TCRB transcripts. Roughly 3.5 million reads per sample were averaged for naive, central memory and regulatory samples. TCRdb's copy holds only in-frame clones and misses some; the assay was immunoSEQ multiplex PCR. The sample includes around 150,000 clones, around 9.7% seen only once; the top ten take about 0.7%. Germline CDR1 SGHRS, CDR2 YFSETQ. The CDR3 has 15 residues. Trimming cost V 4 bases and J 4 bases; bases outside gene matches: 8. This clone was counted between two and nine times. Its antigen is not known.

Sequenced: central memory CD4+ T cells from blood. The TCR was taken from a woman aged 25 to 39 with type 1 diabetes. The chain has TRBV5-1 and TRBJ2-1; 7 bases are shared with TRBD1. CDR3 DNA sequence: TGCGCCAGCAGCCCAGGACAGGTATTTTACAATGAGCAGTTCTTC. It specifies CASSPGQVFYNEQFF.